This T cell receptor (beta chain) originates from a study of regulatory T cells in long-lasting Graves disease. Investigators prepared the TCR beta libraries by applying iRepertoire HTBI primers and Arm-PCR of CDR3 regions. TCRdb re-called the multiplex PCR reads through MiXCR, storing one row per CDR3 protein. This sample yields about 290,000 distinct CDR3 sequences, of which around 23% are seen a single time; approximately 53% belongs to the top ten. Study findings and constraints: Persistent patients shared more public clonotypes (about 2,900) than new patients (roughly 1,000).

The germline CDR1 and CDR2 sequences are LGHNA and YSLEER. Between the trimmed V and J ends, which lost 0 bases and 3 bases, there was a span of 12 bases. This CDR3 region has 15 residues. Time point specified: persistent/refractory GD, antithyroid drugs over 5 years with positive TRAb. TCR sequences were obtained from RNA taken from PBMCs. Concerning this clonotype: Its matching antigen is unknown.

The chain combines TRBV4-3 with TRBJ2-7; D gene uncertain. This clonotype was obtained from a female donor with Graves disease. The sequenced sample was peripheral blood mononuclear cells (PBMCs), obtained when the disease was refractory, from a patient treated with antithyroid drugs. The chain's CDR3 is CASSQDLAGVYEQYF. DNA for the CDR3: TGCGCCAGCAGCCAAGATCTGGCAGGTGTCTACGAGCAGTACTTC.